The present entry profiles one T cell receptor (beta chain) with its context. Its specificity is not known. This sample stems from a study of cytomegalovirus exposure and HLA in healthy donors. Broader study findings: A few chains tied to CMV proved CMV antigen-specific in vitro.

TCRdb keeps only in-frame clones here, not all; method: immunoSEQ multiplex PCR. The sample lists 120,000 to 150,000 clones, 88% seen once, with 6.5% to 8.5% in the top ten. Germline assignment: CDR1 SGDLS and CDR2 YYNGEE. The CDR3 contains 13 residues. The V and J ends lost 8 bases and 4 bases respectively, with 13 bases between them. The sequenced material came from PBMCs. This chain connects TRBV9 to TRBJ2-1; a possible D gene is TRBD1 (6 bases). The clonotype was recovered from a woman between 18 and 29 years old in good health and CMV-seropositive. CDR3 protein: CASSPDSYNEQFF. The CDR3 DNA reads as TGTGCCAGTAGCCCGGACAGTTACAATGAGCAGTTCTTC.